Listed below are T cell receptor beta chains from one sample, sequenced in a study of T cell responses to AZD1222 COVID-19 vaccine. This table comes from immunoSEQ multiplex PCR, and its TCRdb copy is limited to in-frame clones, with some not included. This table holds roughly 72,000 clones, about 91% found once. The sample in question was peripheral blood, obtained 28 days after the second dose of the MenACWY control vaccine. These receptors were obtained from an adult who received the MenACWY meningococcal vaccine as a control. Both conserved end residues are part of each CDR3. The D gene is left open where the match is weak. Clone size is not always given. Where it is, it says once, few, many or a class for expanded clones.

abundance,d_gene,v_gene,j_gene,CDR3aa,CDR3nt
-,TRBD1,TRBV6-5,TRBJ2-2,CASTRTGEGGELFF,TGTGCCAGCACTCGGACAGGGGAAGGCGGGGAGCTGTTTTTT
-,TRBD1,TRBV5-4,TRBJ1-3,CASSLGDRGNTIYF,TGTGCCAGCAGCTTGGGGGACAGGGGAAACACCATATATTTT
once,-,TRBV5-1,TRBJ2-1,CASSQGTGNEQFF,TGCGCCAGCAGCCAAGGGACTGGCAATGAGCAGTTCTTC
-,TRBD1,TRBV6-5,TRBJ1-1,CASSTRDRGSTEAFF,TGTGCCAGCAGTACCCGGGACAGGGGTTCAACTGAAGCTTTCTTT
-,-,TRBV7-9,TRBJ1-3,CASSLGQVRNTIYF,TGTGCCAGCAGCTTGGGGCAGGTCCGAAACACCATATATTTT
once,-,TRBV5-1,TRBJ2-1,CASSFTNSNEQFF,TGCGCCAGCAGCTTTACTAACAGCAATGAGCAGTTCTTC
-,TRBD1,TRBV14,TRBJ1-1,CASSQSRDRVNTEAFF,TGTGCCAGCAGCCAGTCCCGGGACAGGGTCAACACTGAAGCTTTCTTT
-,-,TRBV11-1,TRBJ2-1,CASSLHAGANEQFF,TGTGCCAGCAGCTTGCACGCTGGGGCGAATGAGCAGTTCTTC
-,TRBD1,TRBV2,TRBJ2-5,CASSWTGGQETQYF,TGTGCCAGCAGTTGGACAGGGGGCCAAGAGACCCAGTACTTC
-,-,TRBV5-4,TRBJ1-2,CASSLAAQTGNFGYTF,TGTGCCAGCAGCTTAGCCGCTCAAACAGGGAACTTTGGCTACACCTTC
-,-,TRBV3-1/TRBV3-2,TRBJ2-3,CASSQDQASLGTDTQYF,TGTGCCAGCAGCCAAGATCAGGCTTCTCTGGGCACAGATACGCAGTATTTT